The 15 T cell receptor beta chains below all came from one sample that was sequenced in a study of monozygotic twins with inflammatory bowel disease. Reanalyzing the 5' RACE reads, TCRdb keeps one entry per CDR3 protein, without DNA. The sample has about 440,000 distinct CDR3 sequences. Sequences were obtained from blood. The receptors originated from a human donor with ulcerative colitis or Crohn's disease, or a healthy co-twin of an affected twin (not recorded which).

CDR3 in amino acids: CASSFTSGGTDTQYF. The V and J genes are TRBV7-3 and TRBJ2-3; lacking DNA, the TRBD2 call made by TCRdb goes unchecked. The CDR3 covers 15 residues. Germline values: CDR1 SGHTA, CDR2 FQGTGA.

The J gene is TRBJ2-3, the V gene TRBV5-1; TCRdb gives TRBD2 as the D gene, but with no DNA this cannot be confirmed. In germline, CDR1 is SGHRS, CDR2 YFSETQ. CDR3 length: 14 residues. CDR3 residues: CASSLGREQDTQYF. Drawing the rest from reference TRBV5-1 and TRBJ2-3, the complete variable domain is KAGVTQTPRYLIKTRGQQVTLSCSPISGHRSVSWYQQTPGQGLQFLFEYFSETQRNKGNFPGRFSGRQFSNSRSEMNVSTLELGDSALYLCASSLGREQDTQYFGPGTRLTVL.

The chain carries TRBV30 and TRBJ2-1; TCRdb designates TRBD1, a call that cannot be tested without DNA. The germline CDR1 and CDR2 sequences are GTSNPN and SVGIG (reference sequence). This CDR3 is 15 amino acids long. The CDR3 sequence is CAWSVLGRSLDEQFF.

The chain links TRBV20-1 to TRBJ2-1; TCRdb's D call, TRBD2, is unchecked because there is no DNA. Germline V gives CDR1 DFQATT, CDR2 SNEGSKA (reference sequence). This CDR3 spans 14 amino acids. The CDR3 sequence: CSARRARDINEQFF.

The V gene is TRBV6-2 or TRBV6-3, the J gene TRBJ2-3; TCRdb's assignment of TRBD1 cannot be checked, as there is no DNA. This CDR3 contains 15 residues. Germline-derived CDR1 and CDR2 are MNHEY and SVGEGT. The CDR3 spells CASPTRDKGLDTQYF.

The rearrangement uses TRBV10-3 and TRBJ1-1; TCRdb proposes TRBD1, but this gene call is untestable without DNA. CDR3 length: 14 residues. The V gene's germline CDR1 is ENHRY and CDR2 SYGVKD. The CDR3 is CAISETDRATEAFF.

CDR3 in amino acids: CAIRGTANEQFF. This rearrangement joins TRBV10-3 to TRBJ2-1; TCRdb lists TRBD2, though no DNA is available to test this call. Looked up from germline, CDR1 is ENHRY and CDR2 is SYGVKD. The CDR3 has 12 amino acids.

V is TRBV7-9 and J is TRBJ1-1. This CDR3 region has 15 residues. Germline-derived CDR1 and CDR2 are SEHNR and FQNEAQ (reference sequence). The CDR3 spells CASSLLSAGNTEAFF.

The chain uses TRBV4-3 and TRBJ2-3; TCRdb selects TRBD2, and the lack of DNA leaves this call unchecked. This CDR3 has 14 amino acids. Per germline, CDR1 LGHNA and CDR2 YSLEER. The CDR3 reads CASSQSPGGDTQYF.

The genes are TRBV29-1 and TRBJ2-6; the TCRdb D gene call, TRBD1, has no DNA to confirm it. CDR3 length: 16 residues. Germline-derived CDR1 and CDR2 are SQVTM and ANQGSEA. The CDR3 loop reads CSVANQGGSGANVLTF.

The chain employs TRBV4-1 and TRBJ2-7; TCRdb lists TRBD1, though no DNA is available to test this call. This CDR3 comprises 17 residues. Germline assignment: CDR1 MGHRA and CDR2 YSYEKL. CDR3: CASSQDSGTALSYEQYF.

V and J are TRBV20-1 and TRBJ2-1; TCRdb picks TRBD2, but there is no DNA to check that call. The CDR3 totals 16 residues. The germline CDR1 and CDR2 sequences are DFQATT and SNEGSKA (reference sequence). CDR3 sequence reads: CSAPPSGGLIYNEQFF.

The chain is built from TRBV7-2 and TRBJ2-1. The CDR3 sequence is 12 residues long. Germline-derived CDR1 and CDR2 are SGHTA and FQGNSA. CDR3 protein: CASSTHVNEQFF.

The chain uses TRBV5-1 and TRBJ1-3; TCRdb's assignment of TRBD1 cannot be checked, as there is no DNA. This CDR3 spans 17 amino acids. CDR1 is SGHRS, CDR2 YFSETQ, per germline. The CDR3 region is CASSPDRTGDSGNTIYF.

The CDR3 sequence: CASSLTAISGNEQFF. V gene TRBV6-1 combines with J gene TRBJ2-1; TCRdb outputs TRBD1, but without DNA this stays unchecked. CDR1 is MNHNS and CDR2 is SASEGT in the germline V gene. The CDR3 loop spans 15 amino acids.